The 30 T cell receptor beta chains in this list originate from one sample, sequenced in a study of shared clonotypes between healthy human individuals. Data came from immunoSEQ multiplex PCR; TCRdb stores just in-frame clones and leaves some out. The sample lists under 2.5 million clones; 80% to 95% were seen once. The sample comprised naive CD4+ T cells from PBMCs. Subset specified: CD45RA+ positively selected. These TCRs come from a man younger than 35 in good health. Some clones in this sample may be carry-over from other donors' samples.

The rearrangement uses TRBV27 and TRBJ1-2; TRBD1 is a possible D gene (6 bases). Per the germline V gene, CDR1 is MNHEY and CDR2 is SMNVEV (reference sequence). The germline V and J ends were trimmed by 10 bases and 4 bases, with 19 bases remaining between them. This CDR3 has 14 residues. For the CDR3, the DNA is TGTGCCACAAAGGGCAGCAGGGGCCGCTATGGCTACACCTTC. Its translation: CATKGSRGRYGYTF.

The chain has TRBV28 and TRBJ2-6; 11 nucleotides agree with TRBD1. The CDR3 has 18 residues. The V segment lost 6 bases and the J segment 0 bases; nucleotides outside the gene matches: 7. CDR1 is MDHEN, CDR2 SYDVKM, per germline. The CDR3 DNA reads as TGTGCCAGCAGACCGCCGGGACAGGGGGTCTCTGGGGCCAACGTCCTGACTTTC. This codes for CASRPPGQGVSGANVLTF.

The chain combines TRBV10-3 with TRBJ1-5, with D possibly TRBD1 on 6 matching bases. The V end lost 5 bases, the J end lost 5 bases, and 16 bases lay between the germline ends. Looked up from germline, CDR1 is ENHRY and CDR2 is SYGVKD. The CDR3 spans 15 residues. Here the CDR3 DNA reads TGTGCCATCAGTCCCTGGGGGGGCGCGGATCAGCCCCAGCATTTT. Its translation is CAISPWGGADQPQHF.

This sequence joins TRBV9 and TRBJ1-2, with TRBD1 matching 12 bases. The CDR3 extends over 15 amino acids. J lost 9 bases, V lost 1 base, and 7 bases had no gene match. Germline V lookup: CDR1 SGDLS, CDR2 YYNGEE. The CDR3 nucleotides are TGTGCCAGCAGCGTAATACCGGGACAGGGGGCCCGCTACACCTTC. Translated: CASSVIPGQGARYTF.

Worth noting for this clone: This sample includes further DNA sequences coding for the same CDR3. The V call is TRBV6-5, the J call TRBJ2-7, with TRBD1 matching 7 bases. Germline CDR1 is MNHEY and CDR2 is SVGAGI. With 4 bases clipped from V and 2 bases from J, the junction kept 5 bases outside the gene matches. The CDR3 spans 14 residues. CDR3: CASSLRTGTYEQYF. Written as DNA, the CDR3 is TGTGCCAGCAGTTTACGGACAGGAACCTACGAGCAGTACTTC.

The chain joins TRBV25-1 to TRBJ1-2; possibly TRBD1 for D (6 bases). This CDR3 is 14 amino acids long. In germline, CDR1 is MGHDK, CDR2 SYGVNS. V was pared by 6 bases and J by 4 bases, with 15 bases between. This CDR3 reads CASRGRGSSYGYTF. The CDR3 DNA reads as TGTGCCAGCAGGGGCAGGGGTTCTAGCTATGGCTACACCTTC.

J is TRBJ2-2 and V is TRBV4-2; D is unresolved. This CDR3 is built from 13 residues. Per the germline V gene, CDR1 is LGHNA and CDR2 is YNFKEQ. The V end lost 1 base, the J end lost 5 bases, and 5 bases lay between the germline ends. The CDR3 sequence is CASSQVGTGELFF. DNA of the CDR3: TGTGCCAGCAGCCAAGTGGGGACCGGGGAGCTGTTTTTT.

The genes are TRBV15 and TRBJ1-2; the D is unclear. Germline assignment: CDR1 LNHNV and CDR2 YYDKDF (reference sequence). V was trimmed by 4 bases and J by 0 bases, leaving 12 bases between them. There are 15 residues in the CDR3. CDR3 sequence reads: CATSTRHAANYGYTF. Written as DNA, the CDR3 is TGTGCCACCAGCACCAGACACGCCGCTAACTATGGCTACACCTTC.

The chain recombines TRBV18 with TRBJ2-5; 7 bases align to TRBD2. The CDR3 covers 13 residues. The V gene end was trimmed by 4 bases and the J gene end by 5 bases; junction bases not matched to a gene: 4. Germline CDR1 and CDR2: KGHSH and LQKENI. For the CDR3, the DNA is TGTGCCAGCTCACAACCCGGGGGGGAGACCCAGTACTTC. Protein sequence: CASSQPGGETQYF.

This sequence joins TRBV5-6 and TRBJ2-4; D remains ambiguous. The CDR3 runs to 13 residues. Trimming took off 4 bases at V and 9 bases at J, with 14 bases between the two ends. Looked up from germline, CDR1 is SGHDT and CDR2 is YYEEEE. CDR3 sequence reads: CASSLQSTLIQYF. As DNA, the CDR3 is TGTGCCAGCAGCCTACAATCGACCCTCATTCAGTACTTC.

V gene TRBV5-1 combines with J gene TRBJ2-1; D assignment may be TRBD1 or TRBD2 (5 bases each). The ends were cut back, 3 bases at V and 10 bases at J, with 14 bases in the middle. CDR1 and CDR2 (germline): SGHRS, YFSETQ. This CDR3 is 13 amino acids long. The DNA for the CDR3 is TGCGCCAGCAGCTCCTATGGGGGTCAGGAGCAGTTCTTC. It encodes CASSSYGGQEQFF.

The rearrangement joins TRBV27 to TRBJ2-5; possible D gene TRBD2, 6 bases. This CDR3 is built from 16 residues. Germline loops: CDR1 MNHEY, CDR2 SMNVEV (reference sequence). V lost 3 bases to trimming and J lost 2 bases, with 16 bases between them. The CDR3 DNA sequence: TGTGCCAGCAGTTTTCTCCCCGCCGGGAGTCAAGAGACCCAGTACTTC. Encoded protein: CASSFLPAGSQETQYF.

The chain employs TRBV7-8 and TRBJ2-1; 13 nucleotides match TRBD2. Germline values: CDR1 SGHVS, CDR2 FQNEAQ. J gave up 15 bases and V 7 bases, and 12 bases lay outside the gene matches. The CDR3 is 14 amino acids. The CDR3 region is CASTTGLAGSSPFF. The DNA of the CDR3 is TGTGCCAGCACCACGGGACTAGCGGGATCCTCTCCGTTCTTC. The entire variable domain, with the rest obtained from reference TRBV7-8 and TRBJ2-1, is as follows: GAGVSQSPRYKVAKRGQDVALRCDPISGHVSLFWYQQALGQGPEFLTYFQNEAQLDKSGLPSDRFFAERPEGSVSTLKIQRTQQEDSAVYLCASTTGLAGSSPFFGPGTRLTVL.

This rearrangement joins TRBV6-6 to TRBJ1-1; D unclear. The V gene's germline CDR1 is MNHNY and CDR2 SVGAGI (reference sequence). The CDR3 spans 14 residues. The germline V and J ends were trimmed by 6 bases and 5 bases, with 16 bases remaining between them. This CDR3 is CASSLTLTSTEAFF. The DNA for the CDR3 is TGTGCCAGCAGCTTGACGCTGACGTCTACTGAAGCTTTCTTT.

The CDR3 DNA is TGTGCCAGCAGCAATATGCAGGGGTATGGCTACACCTTC. The encoded protein is CASSNMQGYGYTF. This chain uses TRBV11-2 with TRBJ1-2, with D perhaps matching TRBD1 (6 bases). Germline CDR1 and CDR2: SGHAT and FQNNGV. V shed 5 bases and J shed 5 bases, with 12 bases lying between them. There are 13 residues in the CDR3.

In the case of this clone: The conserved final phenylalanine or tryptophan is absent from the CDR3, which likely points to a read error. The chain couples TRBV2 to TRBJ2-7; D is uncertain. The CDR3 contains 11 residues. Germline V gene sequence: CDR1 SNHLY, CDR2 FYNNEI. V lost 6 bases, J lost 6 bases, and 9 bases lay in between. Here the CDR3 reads CASRVVAEQYL. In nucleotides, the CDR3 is TGTGCCAGCAGGGTAGTGGCCGAGCAGTACCTC.

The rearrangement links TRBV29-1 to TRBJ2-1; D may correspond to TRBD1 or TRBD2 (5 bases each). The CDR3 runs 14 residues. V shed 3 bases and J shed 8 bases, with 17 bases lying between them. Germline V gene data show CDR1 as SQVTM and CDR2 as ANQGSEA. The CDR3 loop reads CSVDVQGVWDEQFF. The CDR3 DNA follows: TGCAGCGTTGATGTTCAGGGAGTATGGGATGAGCAGTTCTTC.

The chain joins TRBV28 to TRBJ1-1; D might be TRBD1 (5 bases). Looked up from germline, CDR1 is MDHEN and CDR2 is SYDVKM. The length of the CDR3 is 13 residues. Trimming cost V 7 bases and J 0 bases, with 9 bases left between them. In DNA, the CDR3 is TGTGCCAGCACAGGGCTGATGAACACTGAAGCTTTCTTT. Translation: CASTGLMNTEAFF. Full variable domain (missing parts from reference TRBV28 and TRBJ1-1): DVKVTQSSRYLVKRTGEKVFLECVQDMDHENMFWYRQDPGLGLRLIYFSYDVKMKEKGDIPEGYSVSREKKERFSLILESASTNQTSMYLCASTGLMNTEAFFGQGTRLTVV.

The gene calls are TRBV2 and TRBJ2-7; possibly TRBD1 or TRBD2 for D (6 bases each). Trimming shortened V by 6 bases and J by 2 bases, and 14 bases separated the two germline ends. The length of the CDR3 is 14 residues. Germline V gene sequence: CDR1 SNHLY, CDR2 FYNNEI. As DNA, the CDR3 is TGTGCCAGCAGGGGGGGCAGGGGCGCCTACGAGCAGTACTTC. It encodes CASRGGRGAYEQYF. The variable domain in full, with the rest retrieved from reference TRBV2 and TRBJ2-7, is EPEVTQTPSHQVTQMGQEVILRCVPISNHLYFYWYRQILGQKVEFLVSFYNNEISEKSEIFDDQFSVERPDGSNFTLKIRSTKLEDSAMYFCASRGGRGAYEQYFGPGTRLTVT.

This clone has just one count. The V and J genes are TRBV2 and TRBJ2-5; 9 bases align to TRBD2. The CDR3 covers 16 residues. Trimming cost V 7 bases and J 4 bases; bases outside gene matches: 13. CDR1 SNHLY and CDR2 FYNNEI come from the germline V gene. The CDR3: CASKGFGLAGRETQYF. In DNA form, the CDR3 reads TGTGCCAGCAAAGGGTTTGGGCTAGCGGGACGAGAGACCCAGTACTTC.

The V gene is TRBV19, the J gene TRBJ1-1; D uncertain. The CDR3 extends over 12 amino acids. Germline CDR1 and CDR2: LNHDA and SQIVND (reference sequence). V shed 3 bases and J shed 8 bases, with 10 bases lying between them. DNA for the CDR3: TGTGCCAGTAGTATCCCGGGAGCCGAAGCTTTCTTT. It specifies CASSIPGAEAFF.

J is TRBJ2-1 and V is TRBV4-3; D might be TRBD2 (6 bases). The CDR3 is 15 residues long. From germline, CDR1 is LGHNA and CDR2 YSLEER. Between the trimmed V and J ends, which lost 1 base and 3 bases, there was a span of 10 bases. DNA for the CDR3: TGCGCCAGCAGCCAAGGATTTAGCGGCTACAATGAGCAGTTCTTC. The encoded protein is CASSQGFSGYNEQFF.

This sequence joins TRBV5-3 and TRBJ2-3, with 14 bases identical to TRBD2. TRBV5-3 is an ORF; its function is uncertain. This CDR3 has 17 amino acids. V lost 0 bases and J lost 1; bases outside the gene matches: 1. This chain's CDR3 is CARSLVGLAGGTDTQYF. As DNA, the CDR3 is TGTGCCAGAAGCTTGGTGGGACTAGCGGGGGGCACAGATACGCAGTATTTT.

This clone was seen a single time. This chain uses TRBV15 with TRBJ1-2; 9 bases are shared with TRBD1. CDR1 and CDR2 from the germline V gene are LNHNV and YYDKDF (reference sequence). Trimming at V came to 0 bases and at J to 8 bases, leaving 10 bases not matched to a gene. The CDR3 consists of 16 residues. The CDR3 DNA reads TGTGCCACCAGCAGAGAAAGGACAGGGGTCCACCGGGGCTACACCTTC. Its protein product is CATSRERTGVHRGYTF.

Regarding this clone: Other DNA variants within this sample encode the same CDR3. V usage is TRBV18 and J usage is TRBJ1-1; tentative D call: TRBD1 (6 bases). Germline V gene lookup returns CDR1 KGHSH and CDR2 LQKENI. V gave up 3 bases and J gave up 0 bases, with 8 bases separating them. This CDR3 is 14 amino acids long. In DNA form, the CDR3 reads TGTGCCAGCTCACCTCGGACAGTGAACACTGAAGCTTTCTTT. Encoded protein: CASSPRTVNTEAFF.

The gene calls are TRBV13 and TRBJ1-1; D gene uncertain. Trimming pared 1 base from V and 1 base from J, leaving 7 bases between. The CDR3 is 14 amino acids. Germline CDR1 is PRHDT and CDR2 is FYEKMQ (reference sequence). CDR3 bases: TGTGCCAGCAGCTTAGAGCTAGAGAACACTGAAGCTTTCTTT. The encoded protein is CASSLELENTEAFF.

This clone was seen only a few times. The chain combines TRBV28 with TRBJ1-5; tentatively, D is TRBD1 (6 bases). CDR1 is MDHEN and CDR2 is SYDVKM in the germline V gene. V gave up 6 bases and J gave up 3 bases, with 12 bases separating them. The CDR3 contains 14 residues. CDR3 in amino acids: CASSMGHSNQPQHF. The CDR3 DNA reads TGTGCCAGCAGCATGGGACATTCCAATCAGCCCCAGCATTTT. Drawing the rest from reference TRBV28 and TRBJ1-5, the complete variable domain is DVKVTQSSRYLVKRTGEKVFLECVQDMDHENMFWYRQDPGLGLRLIYFSYDVKMKEKGDIPEGYSVSREKKERFSLILESASTNQTSMYLCASSMGHSNQPQHFGDGTRLSIL.

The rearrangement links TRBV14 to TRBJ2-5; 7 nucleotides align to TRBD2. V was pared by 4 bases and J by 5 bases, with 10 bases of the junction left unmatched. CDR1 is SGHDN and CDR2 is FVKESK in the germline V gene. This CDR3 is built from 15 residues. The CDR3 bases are TGTGCCAGCAGCCGCCGGGGGGTTGGACCGGAGACCCAGTACTTC. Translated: CASSRRGVGPETQYF. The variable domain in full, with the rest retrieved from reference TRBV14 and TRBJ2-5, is EAGVTQFPSHSVIEKGQTVTLRCDPISGHDNLYWYRRVMGKEIKFLLHFVKESKQDESGMPNNRFLAERTGGTYSTLKVQPAELEDSGVYFCASSRRGVGPETQYFGPGTRLLVL.

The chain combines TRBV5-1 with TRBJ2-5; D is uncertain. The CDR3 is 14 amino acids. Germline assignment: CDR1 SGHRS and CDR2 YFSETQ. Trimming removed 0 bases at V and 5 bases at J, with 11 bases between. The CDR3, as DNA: TGCGCCAGCAGCTTGGGGACCCTCAGGGAGACCCAGTACTTC. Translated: CASSLGTLRETQYF. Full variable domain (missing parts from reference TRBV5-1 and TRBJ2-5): KAGVTQTPRYLIKTRGQQVTLSCSPISGHRSVSWYQQTPGQGLQFLFEYFSETQRNKGNFPGRFSGRQFSNSRSEMNVSTLELGDSALYLCASSLGTLRETQYFGPGTRLLVL.

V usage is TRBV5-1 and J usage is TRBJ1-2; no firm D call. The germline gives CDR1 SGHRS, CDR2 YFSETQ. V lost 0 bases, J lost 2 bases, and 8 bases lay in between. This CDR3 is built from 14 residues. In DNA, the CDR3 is TGCGCCAGCAGCTTGGAATCGCCGAACTATGGCTACACCTTC. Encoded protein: CASSLESPNYGYTF.